These T cell receptor beta chains were read from a single sample in a study of cytotoxic CD8 clonotypes in ibrutinib-treated CLL. Only in-frame clones appear in the TCRdb table, and some are missing; sequencing was by immunoSEQ multiplex PCR. The profile shows around 300,000 clones, about 80% of them singletons. The sequencing used PBMCs, collected before ibrutinib treatment. The receptor set was obtained from a human donor with chronic lymphocytic leukemia. Both conserved end residues are trimmed from each CDR3. Each record gives: J gene, CDR3 length, V gene, CDR3 protein.

TRBJ2-3 | 12 | TRBV6-5 | ASSRGTVTDTQY
TRBJ2-7 | 12 | TRBV9 | ASSVGASGYEQY
TRBJ2-1 | 14 | TRBV7-7 | ASSLGQRATYNEQF
TRBJ1-2 | 9 | TRBV29-1 | SVGIREGYT
TRBJ2-1 | 11 | TRBV9 | ASSGSYYNEQF
TRBJ2-7 | 14 | TRBV9 | ASSSTTRQGPYEQY
TRBJ2-5 | 11 | TRBV9 | ASSEGGWETQY
TRBJ1-1 | 13 | TRBV6-5 | ASRTRDRGSTEAF
TRBJ1-5 | 13 | TRBV30 | AWSSPGQTNQPQH
TRBJ2-7 | 13 | TRBV6-7 | ASSPTRGNFYEQY
TRBJ2-5 | 10 | TRBV6-5 | ASRKDQETQY
TRBJ2-3 | 15 | TRBV7-6 | ASSSLLAGVSTDTQY
TRBJ2-3 | 14 | TRBV2 | ASSDGTGVLSDTQY
TRBJ2-7 | 10 | TRBV5-1 | ASSSPGQRFN
TRBJ1-5 | 12 | TRBV7-4 | ASSQDRKNQPQH
TRBJ1-1 | 15 | TRBV27 | ASSLWDPRQVGTEAF
TRBJ2-1 | 11 | TRBV11-3 | ASSFEGQAEQF
TRBJ2-7 | 14 | TRBV4-3 | ASSWGLAGGRGEQY
TRBJ2-7 | 13 | TRBV30 | AWRGETMNSYEQY
TRBJ2-1 | 11 | TRBV28 | ASSLVLADEQF
TRBJ2-7 | 12 | TRBV27 | ASSINGQSYEQY
TRBJ2-7 | 12 | TRBV27 | ASSPSGSNYEQY
TRBJ1-1 | 9 | TRBV25-1 | ASSEHTEAF
TRBJ2-1 | 9 | TRBV12-5 | VYSGIYEQF
TRBJ2-7 | 12 | TRBV5-1 | ASSLTGGSLEQY
TRBJ1-5 | 15 | TRBV19 | ASSIDRGQWMNQPQH
TRBJ1-2 | 13 | TRBV5-8 | ASSFSGSRTAGYT
TRBJ2-7 | 13 | TRBV25-1 | ASSERGRATYEQY
TRBJ2-1 | 14 | TRBV6-1 | ASSAPAGTGYNEQF
TRBJ2-5 | 11 | TRBV7-2 | ASSPSVQETQY
TRBJ2-3 | 12 | TRBV9 | ASTVAPSTDTQY
TRBJ2-7 | 12 | TRBV7-2 | ASSQQGALDEQY
TRBJ2-1 | 15 | TRBV19 | ASSSPPSRGLDNEQF
TRBJ2-3 | 12 | TRBV30 | AWSGSGRADTQY
TRBJ1-5 | 13 | TRBV28 | ASSLGQEGNQPQH
TRBJ1-1 | 11 | TRBV11-2 | ASSLFRGTEAF
TRBJ2-1 | 11 | TRBV11-3 | ASSLISGNEQF
TRBJ2-7 | 13 | TRBV6-5 | ASSQDRLPFYEQY
TRBJ1-2 | 12 | TRBV6-6 | ASRRTGGNYGYT
TRBJ1-4 | 12 | TRBV7-2 | ASSLSFGDEKLF
TRBJ2-2 | 10 | TRBV7-3 | ASRGNTGELF
TRBJ2-7 | 13 | TRBV7-3 | ASSSRAITSAEQY
TRBJ2-7 | 12 | TRBV5-4 | ASSTGTGIYEQY
TRBJ2-3 | 12 | TRBV7-7 | ASSLTDSTDTQY
TRBJ2-3 | 11 | TRBV25-1 | ASSEMSNPTQY
TRBJ2-7 | 12 | TRBV18 | ASSPVQGAYEQY
TRBJ2-7 | 11 | TRBV15 | ATSRDRTHEQY
TRBJ2-4 | 13 | TRBV5-1 | ASSFDRALLDIQY
TRBJ1-2 | 15 | TRBV4-3 | ASSQVPQGRGRYGYT
TRBJ2-7 | 11 | TRBV29-1 | SAENRDRNEQY
TRBJ2-3 | 11 | TRBV6-1 | ASSERPSDTQY
TRBJ2-1 | 13 | TRBV2 | ASSEMGGFDYEQF
TRBJ2-1 | 12 | TRBV30 | AWSLGLARNEQF
TRBJ2-3 | 13 | TRBV9 | ASSVAGVSTDTQY
TRBJ2-3 | 15 | TRBV25-1 | ASSGVHLARGTDTQY
TRBJ1-4 | 12 | TRBV5-6 | ASSLAGSNEKLF